This record covers a single T cell receptor (beta chain). The antigen is undetermined. TCRdb itself ran the 5' RACE reads through MiXCR, one entry per CDR3 protein. This sample has hundreds of thousands of distinct CDR3 sequences, with around 17% found just once. This sample is drawn from a study of T-cell memory formation after mild COVID-19. Study overall: Largely donor-specific TCR clusters were found.

The study, taken as a whole, reports: Mainly CM and EM harbored the contracting CD4+ clones; mainly EMRA harbored the CD8+ ones. Contracting clones, day 15 to 85, had balanced CD4/CD8, and later expanders favored CD4+.

V gave up 6 bases and J gave up 9 bases; unmatched junction bases: 13. The CDR3 sequence is 17 residues long. The sequence was obtained from an adult woman who had mild COVID-19 (a few samples of this study predate the infection). Cell type and time point are not known. V is TRBV12-3 or TRBV12-4 and J is TRBJ2-1, with TRBD2 identical over 14 bases. The sequenced material came from PBMCs or a T cell subset sorted from them (not recorded which). The CDR3 sequence is CASSNRLAGGRGGEQFF. DNA for the CDR3: TGTGCCAGCAGCAACCGACTAGCGGGGGGGCGGGGCGGTGAGCAGTTCTTC.